The rows below give T cell receptor beta chains drawn from one sample of a study of CD8+CD57+ T cells in acquired aplastic anemia. Each CDR3 protein is one row after TCRdb ran MiXCR on the reads. The sample shows 450,000 to 600,000 distinct CDR3 sequences, around 30% of them seen only once. The sample comprised sorted CD4+, CD8+, or CD8+CD57+ T cells (not recorded which) from PBMCs. The receptors stem from a human donor with aplastic anemia. Both conserved end residues are trimmed from each CDR3.

V,CDR3
TRBV20-1,SALGSSGANVLT
TRBV12-3/TRBV12-4,ASSPPGDVLTYGYT
TRBV5-5,ASSLYGRMNTEAF
TRBV14,ASSIGTVHASPLH
TRBV9,ASSNWLAVSYEQY
TRBV6-1,ASSATSGESYEQY
TRBV6-1,ASRRDGEAGNTIY
TRBV7-8,ASSPPGLAGEQF
TRBV30,AWSVPFGGATGELF
TRBV27,ASRAAGNTIY
TRBV2,ASSERFRESETQY
TRBV20-1,SARVRGDYEQY
TRBV6-1,ASSEGGNDQPQH
TRBV7-2,ASSLSQTMNAEAF
TRBV2,ASSETGGLTYEQY
TRBV2,ASSRRTGGFYEQY
TRBV7-2,ASSLVTGRDSPLH
TRBV20-1,SARVLVGAITQY
TRBV29-1,SAVSGSSYNEQF
TRBV7-8,ASSLAGSRGVYEQY
TRBV5-1,ASSFSGEGYT
TRBV19,AWSVQGRNQPQH
TRBV7-3,ASSQVGGRTDTQY
TRBV2,ASSELSWDRSYEQY
TRBV27,ASSFTGNYGYT
TRBV24-1,ATSDGDRGQWTEAF
TRBV20-1,SASDGRKTPEDTEAF
TRBV24-1,ASSLFADYEQY
TRBV6-5,ASSYRGSGANVLT
TRBV29-1,SVDGTGVEGGYT
TRBV6-2/TRBV6-3,ASSYWEARMRGYT
TRBV11-2,ASSLEWSSYEQY
TRBV10-1,ASSEKLAGQIYEQY
TRBV25-1,ASSEFNKDIYGYT
TRBV24-1,ATSDPDTPEQY
TRBV2,ASVTGGAEAF
TRBV7-9,ASSLSGRTDTQY
TRBV7-3,ASKGFNTEAF
TRBV20-1,SASGPSYNEQF
TRBV2,ASRAGLVNEQF
TRBV6-1,ASSRNGQGADQPQH
TRBV10-3,AIRDRGGNSPLH
TRBV3-1,ASSQESSGGKY
TRBV12-3/TRBV12-4,ASSFVAGEQF
TRBV28,ATLGQGYGYT
TRBV5-1,ASSLGGATGDRQPQH
TRBV6-1,ASSEAPLVYEQY
TRBV24-1,ATSDPGSTGELF